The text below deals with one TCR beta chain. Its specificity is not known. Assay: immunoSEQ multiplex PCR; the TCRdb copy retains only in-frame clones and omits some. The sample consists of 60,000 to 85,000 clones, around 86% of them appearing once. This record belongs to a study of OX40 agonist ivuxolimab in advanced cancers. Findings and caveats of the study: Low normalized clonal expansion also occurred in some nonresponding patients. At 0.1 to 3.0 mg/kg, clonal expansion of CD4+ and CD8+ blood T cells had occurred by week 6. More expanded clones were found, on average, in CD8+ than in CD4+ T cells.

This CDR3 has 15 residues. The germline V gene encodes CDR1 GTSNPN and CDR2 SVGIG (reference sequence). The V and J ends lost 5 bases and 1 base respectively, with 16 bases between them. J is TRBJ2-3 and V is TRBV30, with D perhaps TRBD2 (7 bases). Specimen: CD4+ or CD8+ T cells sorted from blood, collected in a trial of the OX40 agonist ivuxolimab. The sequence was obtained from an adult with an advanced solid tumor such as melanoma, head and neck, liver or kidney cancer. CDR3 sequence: CAWDTTGGGTDTQYF. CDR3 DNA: TGTGCCTGGGACACTACGGGGGGCGGCACAGATACGCAGTATTTT.